These 2 T cell receptor beta chains came from one sample sequenced in a study of beta chain features in type 1 diabetes. The study's findings and limits: Moderate yet significant TCRB CDR3 shortening was seen in Type 1 diabetes patients in all four CD4+ subsets.

Their cognate antigens are unknown. Expressed TCRB transcripts were sequenced, since all the RNA that had been isolated was reverse transcribed. Clones were read by immunoSEQ multiplex PCR, and TCRdb kept only the in-frame ones, dropping some. Of around 170,000 clones listed, 8.5% to 10% are singletons. Sequencing was carried out using central memory CD4+ T cells from blood. The receptor source for this set is a young woman with type 1 diabetes.

This clone turned up a few times. The gene calls are TRBV2 and TRBJ1-1; perhaps TRBD1 as D (5 bases). The CDR3 sequence is 14 residues long. V was shortened by 3 bases and J by 1 base, with 9 bases between the two germline ends. CDR1 is SNHLY and CDR2 is FYNNEI in the germline V gene. CDR3 sequence: CASSDRGSNTEAFF. The DNA for the CDR3 is TGTGCCAGCAGTGATAGGGGATCGAACACTGAAGCTTTCTTT.

The rearrangement uses TRBV6-5 and TRBJ1-5, with 7 bases matching TRBD1. Unmatched junction bases numbered 11, after V lost 6 bases and J lost 9 bases. Germline loops: CDR1 MNHEY, CDR2 SVGAGI. This CDR3 region has 14 residues. CDR3 region: CASSETGKLAPQHF. CDR3 sequence (DNA): TGTGCCAGCAGCGAGACAGGGAAGTTGGCGCCCCAGCATTTT.